These 26 T cell receptor beta chains were all obtained from the same sample, sequenced in a study of human T cells and chemical hapten exposure (TCRdb year 2021). The method behind the library was RACE. Data came from a NextSeq 500. TCRdb ran its own pipeline on the public reads, namely fastp trimming at Q25 and MiXCR clone calling, and kept in-frame beta chains. A single entry per CDR3 protein holds the most common genes and DNA from its merged rows. This sample holds more than 250,000 distinct CDR3 sequences; approximately 8.6% were observed only once. Clones ranked in the top ten supply approximately 2.2% of the sample. What this sample's time point label stands for: pre-sensitization, week 0. The intended sense of this specimen's treatment or condition label: therapeutic diphenylcyclopropenone sensitization with weekly scalp DPC. The sample here was whole blood, taken in connection with sensitization to the hapten diphenylcyclopropenone (DPC). The receptors here all came from a middle-aged woman with alopecia areata. Some clones in this sample may be carry-over from other donors' samples.

V usage is TRBV6-6 and J usage is TRBJ2-1; the match to TRBD1 covers 8 bases. The CDR3 runs to 15 residues. Trimming took 3 bases from V and 5 from J; bases not matched to a gene: 6. The germline CDR1 and CDR2 sequences are MNHNY and SVGAGI (reference sequence). CDR3 in amino acids: CASSYRDRGDNEQFF. CDR3 coding DNA: TGTGCCAGCAGTTATAGAGACAGGGGAGACAATGAGCAGTTCTTC.

This clonotype was recorded a few times. This sequence joins TRBV7-2 and TRBJ2-7; unclear D gene. This CDR3 comprises 13 residues. Germline CDR1 SGHTA, CDR2 FQGNSA. Trimming shortened V by 0 bases and J by 3 bases, and 6 bases separated the two germline ends. The CDR3 DNA reads TGTGCCAGCAGCTTAGCCCGAAACTACGAGCAGTACTTC. Its translation is CASSLARNYEQYF.

There are a few counts of this clonotype. The CDR3 nucleotides read TGTGCCAGCTCACCACAGGCAGGGACAGATACGCAGTATTTT. It is translated as CASSPQAGTDTQYF. This chain connects TRBV18 to TRBJ2-3, with TRBD1 as a possible D gene (5 bases). CDR1 is KGHSH, CDR2 LQKENI, per germline. V was pared by 1 base and J by 3 bases, with 8 bases between. There are 14 residues in the CDR3.

This clonotype was detected only a few times. The J gene is TRBJ2-2, the V gene TRBV11-3; TRBD2 matches 10 bases. The V and J ends lost 3 bases and 5 bases, in that order; junction bases with no gene match: 12. Germline values: CDR1 SGHNT, CDR2 YENEEA. The CDR3 has 18 residues. In nucleotides, the CDR3 is TGTGCCAGCAGCTTCTCGGCTAGCGGGAGTCAAGGAACCGGGGAGCTGTTTTTT. It yields the protein CASSFSASGSQGTGELFF.

This clonotype was seen a handful of times. The chain employs TRBV20-1 and TRBJ2-7; D remains ambiguous. Per the germline V gene, CDR1 is DFQATT and CDR2 is SNEGSKA (reference sequence). Trimming cost V 0 bases and J 3 bases, with 6 bases left between them. This CDR3 has 12 amino acids. CDR3 region: CSARDHDYEQYF. The CDR3 bases are TGCAGTGCTAGAGACCATGACTACGAGCAGTACTTC.

This clonotype showed up just a few times. The J gene is TRBJ2-7, the V gene TRBV20-1; TRBD2 matches at 10 bases. V lost 2 bases, J lost 6 bases, and 4 bases stayed unmatched. From germline, CDR1 is DFQATT and CDR2 SNEGSKA (reference sequence). This CDR3 is 13 amino acids long. The CDR3, as DNA: TGCAGTGCTAGACCTCGGACTAGCGGCGAGCAGTACTTC. Amino acid sequence: CSARPRTSGEQYF.

The genes are TRBV5-6 and TRBJ2-5; 7 bases agree with TRBD1. The CDR3 spans 13 residues. With 2 bases clipped from V and 7 bases from J, the junction kept 5 bases outside the gene matches. In germline, CDR1 is SGHDT, CDR2 YYEEEE. CDR3 loop: CASSFGTEGTQYF. DNA for the CDR3: TGTGCCAGCAGCTTTGGGACAGAGGGGACCCAGTACTTC.

V usage is TRBV7-6 and J usage is TRBJ2-1; D remains ambiguous. Germline-derived CDR1 and CDR2 are SGHVS and FNYEAQ. The CDR3 extends over 15 amino acids. The germline V and J ends were trimmed by 4 bases and 8 bases, with 18 bases remaining between them. The CDR3 here is CASSSRPSFADEQFF. DNA of the CDR3: TGTGCCAGCAGCTCCCGCCCCTCTTTCGCTGATGAGCAGTTCTTC.

The rearrangement joins TRBV27 to TRBJ2-2, with 11 bases identical to TRBD2. Looked up from germline, CDR1 is MNHEY and CDR2 is SMNVEV (reference sequence). The CDR3 contains 19 residues. Unmatched junction bases numbered 15, after V lost 5 bases and J lost 4 bases. CDR3: CASSRRPPGTSGPTGELFF. CDR3 in DNA: TGTGCCAGCAGTAGGAGGCCCCCCGGGACTAGCGGACCCACCGGGGAGCTGTTTTTT.

Only a few counts were recorded for this clonotype. In DNA, the CDR3 is TGTGCCAGCAGTTTGTTTCCGAAGGAAAAACTGTTTTTT. Translated: CASSLFPKEKLFF. The rearrangement uses TRBV12-3 or TRBV12-4 and TRBJ1-4; D is ambiguous. V dropped 3 bases and J dropped 8 bases, with 10 bases sitting between them. This CDR3 has 13 residues.

This clonotype came up a few times. The chain is built from TRBV29-1 and TRBJ1-3; 9 bases match TRBD1. The CDR3 length is 15 residues. V was pared by 1 base and J by 4 bases, with 5 bases of the junction left unmatched. Germline CDR1 reads SQVTM; CDR2 reads ANQGSEA. The CDR3 reads CSVEAMGQGGNTIYF. CDR3 DNA: TGCAGCGTTGAAGCAATGGGACAGGGAGGAAACACCATATATTTT. Full variable domain (remainder filled in from reference TRBV29-1 and TRBJ1-3): SAVISQKPSRDICQRGTSLTIQCQVDSQVTMMFWYRQQPGQSLTLIATANQGSEATYESGFVIDKFPISRPNLTFSTLTVSNMSPEDSSIYLCSVEAMGQGGNTIYFGEGSWLTVV.

This sequence joins TRBV4-3 and TRBJ2-6, with TRBD1 identical over 10 bases. The germline V gene has CDR1 LGHNA and CDR2 YSLEER. The CDR3 runs to 18 residues. J was trimmed by 1 base and V by 0 bases; bases with no gene match: 3. CDR3 protein: CASSQEDRGRSGANVLTF. CDR3 coding DNA: TGCGCCAGCAGCCAAGAGGACAGGGGGAGGTCTGGGGCCAACGTCCTGACTTTC.

The chain is built from TRBV20-1 and TRBJ2-1; 7 positions match TRBD2. The germline V gene encodes CDR1 DFQATT and CDR2 SNEGSKA (reference sequence). The CDR3 is 11 residues long. The CDR3: CSGGTPNEQFF. CDR3 coding DNA: TGCAGCGGGGGGACCCCCAATGAGCAGTTCTTC.

The chain couples TRBV2 to TRBJ1-2, with D unclear. The germline CDR1 and CDR2 sequences are SNHLY and FYNNEI. This CDR3 comprises 14 residues. The V end was cut by 6 bases, the J end by 0 bases, with 11 bases between. In DNA, the CDR3 is TGTGCCAGCAGACGCGCAGGAACTAACTATGGCTACACCTTC. Residues: CASRRAGTNYGYTF. The variable domain in full, completed from reference TRBV2 and TRBJ1-2, reads EPEVTQTPSHQVTQMGQEVILRCVPISNHLYFYWYRQILGQKVEFLVSFYNNEISEKSEIFDDQFSVERPDGSNFTLKIRSTKLEDSAMYFCASRRAGTNYGYTFGSGTRLTVV.

Concerning this clonotype: Compared with germline, one end of the junction differs, possibly owing to a read error. V usage is TRBV9 and J usage is TRBJ2-5, with D possibly TRBD2 on 5 matching bases. The CDR3 totals 16 residues. Germline lookup yields CDR1 SGDLS and CDR2 YYNGEE. The CDR3 nucleotides read TGCGCCAGCAGCGTAGCAGTAATGGGAGTCCAAGAGACCCAGTACTTC. Residues: CASSVAVMGVQETQYF.

This clonotype was seen only a few times. The gene calls are TRBV7-2 and TRBJ2-3; weak D call: TRBD2 (5 bases). Germline CDR1 SGHTA, CDR2 FQGNSA. This CDR3 spans 17 amino acids. The V end lost 4 bases, the J end lost 0 bases, and 17 bases lay between the germline ends. CDR3 DNA: TGTGCCAGCAGCTCCCCTGTAGCCGGGGTCAGCACAGATACGCAGTATTTT. It yields the protein CASSSPVAGVSTDTQYF.

This clonotype was seen only once. This chain uses TRBV6-1 with TRBJ2-3; 7 nucleotides line up with TRBD2. Per the germline V gene, CDR1 is MNHNS and CDR2 is SASEGT. V lost 7 bases and J lost 2; bases outside the gene matches: 3. The CDR3 is made up of 13 amino acids. In nucleotides, the CDR3 is TGTGCCAGCAACGCGGGAGACACAGATACGCAGTATTTT. As protein: CASNAGDTDTQYF.

This clonotype was detected many times. The V call is TRBV6-2 or TRBV6-3, the J call TRBJ2-3; a weak D match, TRBD1 (7 bases). Trimming took 6 bases from V and 5 from J, leaving 15 bases between them. Germline values: CDR1 MNHEY, CDR2 SVGEGT. The CDR3 totals 14 residues. The DNA for the CDR3 is TGTGCCAGCAGGACGGAGGGGGCAAGAGATACGCAGTATTTT. Translating it yields CASRTEGARDTQYF.

The V gene is TRBV19, the J gene TRBJ1-5; tentative D call: TRBD1 (6 bases). The CDR3 contains 14 residues. Trimming pared 5 bases from V and 7 bases from J, leaving 15 bases between. Germline V CDR1 and CDR2: LNHDA, SQIVND (reference sequence). DNA for the CDR3: TGTGCCAGTAGTTCAACGACAGGAGTGCAGCCCCAGCATTTT. This translates into CASSSTTGVQPQHF.

In this sample, this clonotype turned up a few times. The chain uses TRBV2 and TRBJ2-5; D gene unclear. Germline V gives CDR1 SNHLY, CDR2 FYNNEI. The CDR3 has 12 residues. The V end lost 7 bases, the J end lost 0 bases, and 6 bases lay between the germline ends. The CDR3 loop is CASNRDQETQYF. The CDR3 DNA reads TGTGCCAGCAACCGAGACCAAGAGACCCAGTACTTC.

This clonotype was seen a few times. The chain links TRBV7-2 to TRBJ2-3; D is possibly TRBD2 (5 bases). Germline assignment: CDR1 SGHTA and CDR2 FQGNSA. V was shortened by 4 bases and J by 2 bases, with 10 bases between the two germline ends. CDR3 length: 14 residues. This CDR3 is CASSSGVHTDTQYF. For the CDR3, the DNA is TGTGCCAGCAGCTCCGGGGTCCACACAGATACGCAGTATTTT.

This clonotype came up a few times. The V call is TRBV12-3 or TRBV12-4, the J call TRBJ1-1; 10 bases fit TRBD1. V lost 4 bases, J lost 3 bases, and 2 bases stayed unmatched. CDR3 length: 14 residues. CDR3 loop: CASSYGTGDTEAFF. The CDR3 bases are TGTGCCAGCAGTTACGGGACAGGGGACACTGAAGCTTTCTTT.

Ten or more counts support this clonotype. The chain has TRBV11-2 and TRBJ2-1, with D uncertain. Trimming shortened V by 0 bases and J by 1 base, and 1 base separated the two germline ends. CDR3 length equals 13 residues. The germline V gene encodes CDR1 SGHAT and CDR2 FQNNGV. The CDR3 region is CASSLDSYNEQFF. CDR3 nucleotides: TGTGCCAGCAGCTTAGATTCCTACAATGAGCAGTTCTTC.

This clonotype was detected a few times. CDR3 loop: CASRPTGLNTEAFF. The DNA of the CDR3 is TGTGCCAGCAGGCCTACAGGGTTGAACACTGAAGCTTTCTTT. This chain uses TRBV12-3 or TRBV12-4 with TRBJ1-1, with TRBD1 as a possible D gene (6 bases). CDR3 length: 14 amino acids. V was cut by 6 bases and J by 0 bases, with 11 bases left in between.

This clonotype showed up many times. The CDR3 DNA reads TGTGCCAGCAGTTGGACAGGGAATCAGCCCCAGCATTTT. It is translated as CASSWTGNQPQHF. The chain combines TRBV6-2 or TRBV6-3 with TRBJ1-5; 8 nucleotides agree with TRBD1. The germline V gene has CDR1 MNHEY and CDR2 SVGEGT. Unmatched junction bases numbered 0, after V lost 4 bases and J lost 4 bases. The length of the CDR3 is 13 residues.

This clonotype has more than one count but fewer than ten. CDR3 sequence reads: CASSPSGLRYTGELFF. DNA for the CDR3: TGTGCCAGCAGTCCTAGCGGACTCCGGTACACCGGGGAGCTGTTTTTT. The genes are TRBV12-3 or TRBV12-4 and TRBJ2-2; 7 bases line up with TRBD2. The V segment lost 5 bases and the J segment 3 bases; nucleotides outside the gene matches: 9. This CDR3 is 16 amino acids long.